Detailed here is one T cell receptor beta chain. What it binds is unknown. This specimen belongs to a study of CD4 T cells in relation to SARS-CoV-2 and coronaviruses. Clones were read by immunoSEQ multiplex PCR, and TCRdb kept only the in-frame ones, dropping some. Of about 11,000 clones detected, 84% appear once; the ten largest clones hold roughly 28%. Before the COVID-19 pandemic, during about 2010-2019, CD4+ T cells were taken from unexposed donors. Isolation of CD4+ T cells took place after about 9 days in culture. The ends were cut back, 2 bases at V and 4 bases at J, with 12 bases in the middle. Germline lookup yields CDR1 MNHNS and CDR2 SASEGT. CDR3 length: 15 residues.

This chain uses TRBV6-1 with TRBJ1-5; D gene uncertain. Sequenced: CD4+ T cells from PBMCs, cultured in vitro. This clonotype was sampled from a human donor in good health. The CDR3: CASSELPDTNQPQHF. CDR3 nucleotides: TGTGCCAGCAGTGAACTCCCCGACACAAATCAGCCCCAGCATTTT.